This record looks at one T cell receptor (beta chain) sequence and its context. This clone was seen many times. Which antigen it targets is not known. No much larger clonotype is one base removed from it; base qualities were not supplied. Using the deep immunoSEQ assay, TCR CDR3 regions were amplified from genomic DNA by multiplex PCR. Extracted genomic DNA from each cell subset was distributed evenly across all wells of several immunoSEQ 96-well plates, and each plate was treated as a replicate. Each replicate PCR for unsorted PBMC received roughly 300 ng genomic DNA, equal to about 30,000 T cell genomes. Ten immunoSEQ deep assay plates were used to sequence the unsorted PBMC genomic DNA. Purified libraries were measured with a Qubit 3.0 fluorometer, size-checked on a Bioanalyzer 2100, and measured again with the KAPA Library Quantification kit. A separate single-read 150-cycle Illumina NextSeq 550 flow cell was used to sequence each immunoSEQ 96-well plate. On the study's bioinformatics: Because the immunoSEQ output included only junctional sequences and no quality scores, the filtering could not be the same as the filtering used for full-length reads. Sequences were annotated with PyIR, a Python wrapper for IgBLAST v1.9, and V/J genes and CDR3 were assigned using IMGT germline references. Reads were removed for weak V/J assignments (E-value above 1e-6), missing CDR3, stop codons, out-of-frame junctions, or ambiguous translated residues. V3J clonotypes were defined as sequences sharing an identical inferred V gene, J gene, and CDR3 amino acid sequence. The percentage overlap between two repertoires was calculated by dividing the number of shared unique clonotypes by the size of the smaller repertoire. Richness of each repertoire was evaluated using RTK rarefaction, the Chao1 estimator, and Recon v2.1 estimates of unobserved clonotypes. Drawn from immuneACCESS, this table holds only the in-frame rearrangements with V and J called that TCRdb kept. Clones are partly lost; checked studies trace under half to an unresolved V gene and leave the rest unexplained. From that table come the V and J calls and clone size; the DNA was used to work out D and trimming. For this sample the table gives some 470,000 clones, of which less than 80% were detected only once. The ten most abundant clones make up over 10% of the sample.

The cysteine opens and the phenylalanine closes a CDR3 of 17 amino acids. Only the CDR3 region is kept as DNA, spanning 51 bases read in frame from base 1. V trim: 5 bases; J trim: 0 bases; unmatched bases: 6. The germline V gene specifies SGHVS as CDR1 and FQNEAQ as CDR2. The data derive from a study of shared clonotypes between healthy human individuals (dated by TCRdb to the early 2020s). Describing the broader study: Three men and two women, aged 18 to 49 years, made up the cohort. Blood TCR repertoires of five healthy adults were deeply sequenced to estimate repertoire size and the extent of clonotype sharing between individuals. To increase sequencing depth and limit assay-specific biases, TCR repertoire library preparation and sequencing were carried out by different laboratories using diverse techniques. Each donor's leukapheresis produced roughly between roughly 0.94 and 9.5 billion PBMCs. Broad study findings and their caveats: Sampling was limited to blood, and TCR repertoires in tissue likely differ from TCR repertoires in blood. The genetic and exposure-history diversity represented was limited by the small number of donors. Pairwise subsampling led to the expectation that sequencing depth would affect the degree of clonotype sharing among donors.

The donors were healthy, HIV-negative adults who had no recently reported acute infections or vaccinations. All donors were Caucasian adults living in Nashville, Tennessee, USA. For unsorted samples, tens of millions of PBMCs were counted, and genomic DNA was extracted using the QIAamp DNA Blood Mini kit. Blood was obtained by leukapheresis, after which PBMCs were separated by Ficoll-Histopaque density gradient centrifugation and cryopreserved in liquid nitrogen vapor phase. Sequencing input: PBMCs. This receptor chain uses TRBV7-8 and TRBJ2-2; 10 bases in between match TRBD2. The TCR sequence derives from a woman aged 40 to 55 in good health. Some clones in this sample may be carry-over from other donors' samples. The CDR3 region: CASSLLGLAANTGELFF. At the DNA level, the sequence is TGTGCCAGCAGCCTCCTCGGACTAGCGGCGAACACCGGGGAGCTGTTTTTT. The full variable domain, completed from the reference TRBV7-8 and TRBJ2-2 proteins outside the CDR3, reads GAGVSQSPRYKVAKRGQDVALRCDPISGHVSLFWYQQALGQGPEFLTYFQNEAQLDKSGLPSDRFFAERPEGSVSTLKIQRTQQEDSAVYLCASSLLGLAANTGELFFGEGSRLTVL.